The rows below give T cell receptor beta chains drawn from one sample of a study of Ad26.COV2.S vaccination and SARS-CoV-2 variants. Data came from immunoSEQ multiplex PCR; TCRdb stores just in-frame clones and leaves some out. The sample holds roughly 380,000 clones, more than 75% seen once. The source was peripheral blood, collected in a trial of Ad26.COV2.S vaccine versus placebo. These TCRs come from a person between 18 and 65 years old who received the Ad26.COV2.S COVID-19 vaccine or a placebo. The CDR3 runs from the conserved cysteine through the conserved F or W. The order of the fields is D gene, J gene, V gene, CDR3 protein, CDR3 DNA. A D gene is named only where the DNA matches it firmly.

TRBD2	TRBJ2-5	TRBV9	CASSAGTSVQETQYF	TGTGCCAGCAGCGCGGGGACTAGCGTACAAGAGACCCAGTACTTC
-	TRBJ1-5	TRBV5-1	CASSLGIGYQPQHF	TGCGCCAGCAGCTTAGGAATAGGGTATCAGCCCCAGCATTTT
-	TRBJ1-3	TRBV6-1	CASSEVVAGYFGNTIYF	TGTGCCAGCAGTGAAGTTGTTGCAGGCTACTTTGGAAACACCATATATTTT
-	TRBJ1-1	TRBV25-1	CASRASGTLYRTEAFF	TGTGCCAGTAGGGCCTCGGGGACCCTCTATCGGACTGAAGCTTTCTTT
-	TRBJ1-1	TRBV13	CASRPEENTEAFF	TGTGCCAGCAGACCCGAGGAGAACACTGAAGCTTTCTTT
-	TRBJ2-5	TRBV7-7	CASSSGGKETQYF	TGTGCTAGCAGCTCCGGAGGTAAAGAGACCCAGTACTTC
-	TRBJ2-3	TRBV4-1	CASSQATDTQYF	TGCGCCAGCAGCCAAGCGACAGATACGCAGTATTTT
TRBD2	TRBJ2-1	TRBV24-1	CATRYTSGADEQFF	TGTGCCACCAGGTACACTAGCGGTGCGGATGAGCAGTTCTTC
TRBD2	TRBJ2-5	TRBV30	CAWERGEETQYF	TGTGCCTGGGAGCGGGGTGAAGAGACCCAGTACTTC
TRBD1	TRBJ1-3	TRBV27	CASSHQGVSGNTIYF	TGTGCCAGCAGTCATCAGGGGGTTAGTGGAAACACCATATATTTT
TRBD1	TRBJ1-2	TRBV18	CASSRDRGERYGYTF	TGTGCCAGCTCTCGGGACAGGGGTGAGCGATATGGCTACACCTTC
-	TRBJ1-1	TRBV7-8	CASSLAHGGSAEAFF	TGTGCCAGCAGCTTAGCGCACGGGGGATCCGCTGAAGCTTTCTTT